Given below is one TCR beta chain in context. Its antigen is unidentified. Donors included only healthy HIV-negative adults lacking recent acute infections or vaccinations. A split of CD4+ cells into CD45RA+ naive and CD45RA-negative memory subsets was performed. These data originate in a study of shared clonotypes between healthy human individuals. Study-level points and caveats: Relative to memory subsets, naive subsets generally showed larger estimated richness.

Trimming cost V 0 bases and J 3 bases, with 7 bases left between them. This CDR3 contains 15 residues. From germline, CDR1 is SGDLS and CDR2 YYNGEE. Assay: immunoSEQ multiplex PCR; the TCRdb copy retains only in-frame clones and omits some. The data show 330,000 or so clones, less than 85% seen once. The source is a young man in good health. Sequencing input: memory CD4+ T cells sorted from blood. Documented subset: CD45RA-negative fraction. The chain uses TRBV9 and TRBJ2-6; tentative D call: TRBD2 (6 bases). CDR3 region: CASSVAGSGANVLTF. The CDR3 nucleotides are TGTGCCAGCAGCGTAGCCGGGAGTGGGGCCAACGTCCTGACTTTC.